This is a list of T cell receptor beta chains from one sample in a study of PD-1 blockade in mismatch repair-deficient tumors. Data came from immunoSEQ multiplex PCR; TCRdb stores just in-frame clones and leaves some out. This repertoire shows 45,000 to 55,000 clones, 81% found once; its top ten account for over 7.5%. The material sequenced was peripheral blood, taken roughly 19 weeks after starting pembrolizumab. These receptors originate from an adult with mismatch repair-deficient cancer. The CDR3 runs from the conserved cysteine through the conserved F or W. D genes are given only for firm matches. Some rows mark clone size as missing; the rest say once, few, many or name a class of expanded clone.

NA	16	TRBV6-5	NA	TRBJ2-7	TGTGCCAGCAGTTACTCCGAACTCTCATTCCCCTACGAGCAGTACTTC	CASSYSELSFPYEQYF
NA	12	TRBV7-2	NA	TRBJ1-2	TGTGCCAGCAGCTTCCGGACATATGGCTACACCTTC	CASSFRTYGYTF
NA	13	TRBV6-5	NA	TRBJ1-3	TGTGCCAGCAGTTACACAGGGGGAAACACCATATATTTT	CASSYTGGNTIYF
few	16	TRBV11-3	NA	TRBJ1-2	TGTGCCAGCAGCTTAGAGGGGAGAGGGGGAAACTATGGCTACACCTTC	CASSLEGRGGNYGYTF
few	15	TRBV28	TRBD1	TRBJ1-3	TGTGCCAGCAGTCCAGGGGGAGGGACTGGAAACACCATATATTTT	CASSPGGGTGNTIYF
NA	15	TRBV6-1	TRBD1	TRBJ1-4	TGTGCCAGCAGTGCGTCGACAGGGAGTAATGAAAAACTGTTTTTT	CASSASTGSNEKLFF
NA	11	TRBV20-1	NA	TRBJ2-1	TGCAGTGCTAGGAGGGACAATGAGCAGTTCTTC	CSARRDNEQFF
NA	15	TRBV2	NA	TRBJ1-2	TGTGCCAGCAGCGAGGTCGCACAGGGTGTCGGTGGCTACACCTTC	CASSEVAQGVGGYTF
few	17	TRBV4-2	TRBD2	TRBJ2-2	TGTGCCAGCAGCCAAGCGATTGCGGGAGCGAACACCGGGGAGCTGTTTTTT	CASSQAIAGANTGELFF
NA	14	TRBV7-9	NA	TRBJ2-3	TGTGCCAGCAGCTTAGGAGGGGCGGGAGATACGCAGTATTTT	CASSLGGAGDTQYF
NA	17	TRBV4-2	TRBD2	TRBJ2-7	TGTGCCAGCAGCCAGGCGACTAGCGGGAGTGCGGGCTACGAGCAGTACTTC	CASSQATSGSAGYEQYF
NA	15	TRBV27	NA	TRBJ2-1	TGTGCCAGCAGTTTCGTGAGGGTGAGGGGGAATGAGCAGTTCTTC	CASSFVRVRGNEQFF
NA	14	TRBV2	NA	TRBJ2-7	TGTGCCAGCAGGATGACAGCGAACTCCTACGAGCAGTACTTC	CASRMTANSYEQYF
NA	13	TRBV2	NA	TRBJ1-1	TGTGCCAGTCGACTTGGTCTGAACACTGAAGCTTTCTTT	CASRLGLNTEAFF
NA	14	TRBV6-1	NA	TRBJ1-1	TGTGCCAGCCGATACAGGGTAAAGAACACTGAAGCTTTCTTT	CASRYRVKNTEAFF
NA	16	TRBV7-6	TRBD1	TRBJ2-7	TGTGCCAGCAGCGGACGGGACAGGGTTAGAGTGGGGGAGCAGTACTTC	CASSGRDRVRVGEQYF
few	13	TRBV29-1	NA	TRBJ1-1	TGCAGCTCCCGGGGAGTCTTGAACACTGAAGCTTTCTTT	CSSRGVLNTEAFF
once	16	TRBV5-1	NA	TRBJ2-2	TGCGCCAGCAGCCCGATCGGTACCCTGAACACCGGGGAGCTGTTTTTT	CASSPIGTLNTGELFF
once	18	TRBV4-2	TRBD2	TRBJ2-3	TGTGCCAGCAGCCAAACCCATTCGGCGGGAGGGCTCACAGATACGCAGTATTTT	CASSQTHSAGGLTDTQYF
NA	17	TRBV11-3	TRBD2	TRBJ2-7	TGTGCCAGCAGCTTAAGTAACTTCGGGACTAGCGGGATCGAGCAGTACTTC	CASSLSNFGTSGIEQYF
once	13	TRBV29-1	TRBD2	TRBJ2-1	TGCAGCGTAAGGACTAGCGCCTCCGGTGAGCAGTTCTTC	CSVRTSASGEQFF
NA	18	TRBV19	TRBD2	TRBJ2-2	TGTGCCAGTAGTATTTTGGGACTAGCGGGAAAGAACACCGGGGAGCTGTTTTTT	CASSILGLAGKNTGELFF
NA	17	TRBV19	NA	TRBJ1-1	TGTGCCAGTAGTATAGAAGAGTACGGACCGCTGGGGACTGAAGCTTTCTTT	CASSIEEYGPLGTEAFF
NA	14	TRBV11-3	NA	TRBJ2-3	TGTGCCAGCAGCCTACGGACAGAGACAGATACGCAGTATTTT	CASSLRTETDTQYF
NA	13	TRBV5-6	TRBD2	TRBJ2-1	TGTGCCAGCAGCAAACTAGCGGGAGAGGAGCAGTTCTTC	CASSKLAGEEQFF
NA	15	TRBV9	NA	TRBJ2-3	TGTGCCAGCAGCGTAGGTCCAGGGTCGGCGGATACGCAGTATTTT	CASSVGPGSADTQYF
NA	14	TRBV5-6	NA	TRBJ2-5	TGTGCCAGCAGCTTGGGGCAGTACCAAGAGACCCAGTACTTC	CASSLGQYQETQYF
NA	14	TRBV7-8	NA	TRBJ2-1	TGTGCCAGCACCCCCGGGGGCCTCTACAATGAGCAGTTCTTC	CASTPGGLYNEQFF
NA	16	TRBV5-6	NA	TRBJ2-3	TGTGCCAGCAGCTCGACAGGGACTTCCCGCACAGATACGCAGTATTTT	CASSSTGTSRTDTQYF
NA	12	TRBV29-1	NA	TRBJ2-7	TGCAGCGTTGATGGCAGCTCCTACGAGCAGTACTTC	CSVDGSSYEQYF
NA	15	TRBV27	NA	TRBJ1-3	TGTGCCAGCAGTCGATCGCAGGGGACTGGAAACACCATATATTTT	CASSRSQGTGNTIYF
NA	14	TRBV30	NA	TRBJ1-2	TGTGCCTGGTTTTGGACCCGTAACAACTATGGCTACACCTTC	CAWFWTRNNYGYTF
NA	16	TRBV29-1	TRBD2	TRBJ2-1	TGCAGCGTTGGAAATAGCGGGAGTGGAGAATTCAATGAGCAGTTCTTC	CSVGNSGSGEFNEQFF
NA	17	TRBV7-2	TRBD1	TRBJ2-2	TGTGCCAGCAGCCCCGTCGGTCGGGTAGGGGGCATCGGGGAGCTGTTTTTT	CASSPVGRVGGIGELFF
NA	13	TRBV5-1	NA	TRBJ2-5	TGCGCCAGCAGCACCCAACAGTTAGAGACCCAGTACTTC	CASSTQQLETQYF
NA	13	TRBV29-1	NA	TRBJ1-1	TGCAGCGTTCAGGCAACTCGACGGACTGAAGCTTTCTTT	CSVQATRRTEAFF
few	15	TRBV19	TRBD1	TRBJ2-7	TGTGCCAGTAGTATAGCCAGGGGGTCAACCTACGAGCAGTACTTC	CASSIARGSTYEQYF
NA	14	TRBV6-5	NA	TRBJ2-2	TGTGCCAGCAGGCTGCCCGGTGGCACCGGGGAGCTGTTTTTT	CASRLPGGTGELFF
once	12	TRBV2	NA	TRBJ1-1	TGTGCCAGCAGTTTAACAGGCACTGAAGCTTTCTTT	CASSLTGTEAFF
NA	15	TRBV15	NA	TRBJ2-5	TGTGCCACCAGCAGAGCCGGGACGGTTCAAGAGACCCAGTACTTC	CATSRAGTVQETQYF
NA	15	TRBV5-1	TRBD2	TRBJ2-7	TGCGCCAGCAGCTTGACTAGCGGGAGTGTGGGTGAGCAGTACTTC	CASSLTSGSVGEQYF
NA	16	TRBV7-2	NA	TRBJ2-3	TGTGCCAGCAGCGTCTTCAGGGTATCGGGCACAGATACGCAGTATTTT	CASSVFRVSGTDTQYF
NA	16	TRBV13	TRBD2	TRBJ2-5	TGTGCCAGCAGCTTAGAGATGACTAGCGGGAGGGAGACCCAGTACTTC	CASSLEMTSGRETQYF
once	17	TRBV5-4	TRBD2	TRBJ2-7	TGTGCCAGCAGCCTAGGGACTAGCGGGAGAAATAGGTACGAGCAGTACTTC	CASSLGTSGRNRYEQYF
NA	13	TRBV6-1	TRBD1	TRBJ1-2	TGTGCCAGCAGTTATGACAGGGTGGATGGCTACACCTTC	CASSYDRVDGYTF
NA	15	TRBV2	NA	TRBJ2-1	TGTGCCCGAAGCAGATACGGACAGAAATACAATGAGCAGTTCTTC	CARSRYGQKYNEQFF
NA	15	TRBV6-4	TRBD2	TRBJ2-7	TGTGCCAGCTCTATCGGGGCGGGAGCTTCCTACGAGCAGTACTTC	CASSIGAGASYEQYF
NA	14	TRBV10-3	NA	TRBJ2-7	TGTGCCATCAGCGACGGGACGGTATCCTACGAGCAGTACTTC	CAISDGTVSYEQYF
NA	16	TRBV5-5	TRBD1	TRBJ1-5	TGTGCCAGCAGCTTGAGGAGGGGACAGGGGACACAGCCCCAGCATTTT	CASSLRRGQGTQPQHF
NA	15	TRBV4-2	NA	TRBJ2-1	TGTGCCAGCAGCCTCGACTCTAATAGTATATGGGAGCAGTTCTTC	CASSLDSNSIWEQFF
NA	15	TRBV2	NA	TRBJ1-2	TGTGCCAGCAGTCCGAGAGTCCTTGTTAACTATGGCTACACCTTC	CASSPRVLVNYGYTF
NA	13	TRBV14	NA	TRBJ2-7	TGTGCCAGCAGCCAGGGACATATCTACGAGCAGTACTTC	CASSQGHIYEQYF
NA	13	TRBV6-5	NA	TRBJ1-1	TGTGCCAGCAGTGACTCTACTCTCACTGAAGCTTTCTTT	CASSDSTLTEAFF
NA	12	TRBV30	TRBD1	TRBJ2-7	TGTGCCGGGGGACAGTACTCCTACGAGCAGTACTTC	CAGGQYSYEQYF
few	13	TRBV29-1	NA	TRBJ1-1	TGCAGCGTTGAGAGCATCTGGAACACTGAAGCTTTCTTT	CSVESIWNTEAFF
NA	14	TRBV25-1	NA	TRBJ1-1	TGTGCCAGCACCAACCCGTTGGGGACGGCCGAAGCTTTCTTT	CASTNPLGTAEAFF
NA	17	TRBV7-9	TRBD2	TRBJ2-1	TGTGCCAGCAGCCCCTTAACTAGCGGGAGTGGCTACAATGAGCAGTTCTTC	CASSPLTSGSGYNEQFF
NA	14	TRBV7-6	NA	TRBJ2-5	TGTGCCAGCAGCCAAACTGGGGCTCAAGAGACCCAGTACTTC	CASSQTGAQETQYF
few	15	TRBV6-4	NA	TRBJ1-2	TGTGCCAGCAGTGACACTCCACAGGGATTGGGTGGCTACACCTTC	CASSDTPQGLGGYTF
NA	14	TRBV29-1	TRBD2	TRBJ2-3	TGCAGCGCCGCGACTAGCGGGAGGGCAGATACGCAGTATTTT	CSAATSGRADTQYF